This TCR beta chain is from a study of blood T cells in healthy people across ages. The CDR3 spans 15 residues. Germline CDR1 MDHEN, CDR2 SYDVKM. The V gene lost 6 bases and the J gene lost 4 bases, with 16 bases spanning the gap. The authors ran a second PCR of roughly 6 to 12 cycles using a sample-barcoded 5' primer and a J-beta primer mix. Unique molecular identifiers of 12 random nucleotides labeled each cDNA. One entry per CDR3 protein results from TCRdb running MiXCR on the 5' RACE reads. The top ten clones hold around 14% of a sample with 1 million to 1.2 million distinct CDR3 sequences, 35% to 40% of them seen once.

This TCR was sampled from a man younger than 35 in good health. The chain couples TRBV28 to TRBJ1-5, with D tentatively TRBD1 (6 bases). Material: blood. The CDR3 sequence: CASSHRDTLNQPQHF. The CDR3 coding sequence is TGTGCCAGCAGCCACCGGGACACTCTTAATCAGCCCCAGCATTTT.